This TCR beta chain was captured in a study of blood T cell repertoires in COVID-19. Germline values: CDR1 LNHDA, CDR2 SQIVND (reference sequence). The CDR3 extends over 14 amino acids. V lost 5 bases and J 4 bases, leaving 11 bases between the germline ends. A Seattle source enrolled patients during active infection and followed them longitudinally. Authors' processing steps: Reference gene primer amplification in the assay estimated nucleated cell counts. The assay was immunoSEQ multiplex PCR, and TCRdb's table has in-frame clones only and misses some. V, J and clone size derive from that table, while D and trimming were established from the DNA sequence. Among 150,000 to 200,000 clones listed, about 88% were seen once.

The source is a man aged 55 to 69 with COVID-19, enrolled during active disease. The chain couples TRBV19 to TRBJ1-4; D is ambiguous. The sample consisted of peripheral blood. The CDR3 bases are TGTGCCAGTAGTCGCCTACAGAATAATGAAAAACTGTTTTTT. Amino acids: CASSRLQNNEKLFF.